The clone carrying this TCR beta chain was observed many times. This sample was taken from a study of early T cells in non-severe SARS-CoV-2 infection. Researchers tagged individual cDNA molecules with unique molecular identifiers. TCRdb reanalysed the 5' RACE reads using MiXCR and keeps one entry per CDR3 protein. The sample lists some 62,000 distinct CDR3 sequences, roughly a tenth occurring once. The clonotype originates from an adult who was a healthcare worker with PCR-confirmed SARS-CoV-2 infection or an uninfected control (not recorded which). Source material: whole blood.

Here the CDR3 reads CASSPLLYEQYV. The CDR3 DNA reads TGTGCCAGCAGTCCCCTACTATACGAGCAGTACGTC. V gene TRBV6-2 or TRBV6-3 combines with J gene TRBJ2-7; D gene ambiguous. The CDR3 loop spans 12 amino acids. Germline assignment: CDR1 MNHEY and CDR2 SVGEGT. The germline V and J ends were trimmed by 5 bases and 4 bases, with 9 bases remaining between them.